These 19 T cell receptor beta chains were sequenced from one sample in a study of blood T cell repertoires in COVID-19. Generated by immunoSEQ multiplex PCR, the TCRdb table keeps only in-frame clones and is missing some. Here the sample spans roughly 200,000 clones, about 88% being singletons. Specimen: peripheral blood. These receptors were obtained from an elderly woman with acute or convalescent COVID-19.

This chain links TRBV30 with TRBJ1-6; D unclear. The CDR3 spans 15 residues. V was clipped by 3 bases and J by 0 bases, with 9 bases between them. Per germline, CDR1 GTSNPN and CDR2 SVGIG (reference sequence). DNA of the CDR3: TGTGCCTGGAGAAAGGAGGGCTCCTATAATTCACCCCTCCACTTT. This codes for CAWRKEGSYNSPLHF.

The chain is built from TRBV10-3 and TRBJ1-5, with D possibly matching TRBD1 (5 bases). Trimming took off 0 bases at V and 4 bases at J, with 7 bases between the two ends. The CDR3 contains 14 residues. Germline V CDR1 and CDR2: ENHRY, SYGVKD. CDR3 sequence: CAISESSGNQPQHF. For the CDR3, the DNA is TGTGCCATCAGTGAGTCTTCAGGGAATCAGCCCCAGCATTTT.

The chain uses TRBV11-2 and TRBJ1-6; D gene ambiguous. Germline V gene sequence: CDR1 SGHAT, CDR2 FQNNGV. With 3 bases removed from V and 5 bases from J, the gap between germline ends came to 8 bases. The CDR3 consists of 14 residues. The CDR3 is CASSFNSHNSPLHF. In DNA, the CDR3 is TGTGCCAGCAGCTTCAACAGCCATAATTCACCCCTCCACTTT.

The rearrangement uses TRBV18 and TRBJ2-1; TRBD2 agrees at 8 bases. CDR1 is KGHSH and CDR2 is LQKENI in the germline V gene. V trimming: 2 bases; J trimming: 7 bases; junction bases outside the gene matches: 7. The CDR3 is 15 residues long. CDR3 sequence (DNA): TGTGCCAGCTCACCATTCCTAGCGGGTGGGAATGAGCAGTTCTTC. This codes for CASSPFLAGGNEQFF.

The chain employs TRBV7-2 and TRBJ1-1; no firm D call. Germline V CDR1 and CDR2: SGHTA, FQGNSA. Deletions cut 5 bases from V and 2 bases from J, with 12 bases between. The CDR3 covers 14 residues. CDR3 region: CASSERGSNTEAFF. CDR3 sequence (DNA): TGTGCCAGCAGCGAGCGAGGTTCTAACACTGAAGCTTTCTTT.

The rearrangement joins TRBV6-4 to TRBJ2-7, with 9 bases matching TRBD1. The CDR3 spans 14 residues. Trimming cost V 6 bases and J 1 base; bases outside gene matches: 4. CDR1 and CDR2 (germline): MRHNA, SNTAGT. The CDR3 here is CASSPDRGSYEQYF. The CDR3 bases are TGTGCCAGCAGCCCCGACAGGGGGTCCTACGAGCAGTACTTC.

The chain joins TRBV11-1 to TRBJ1-2; weak D call: TRBD1 (6 bases). Germline CDR1 SGHAT, CDR2 FQDESV (reference sequence). The CDR3 consists of 14 residues. Trimming took off 4 bases at V and 6 bases at J, with 15 bases between the two ends. CDR3 protein: CASSSTRTAHGYTF. CDR3 bases: TGTGCCAGCAGCTCAACACGGACAGCCCATGGCTACACCTTC.

Note on this clone: Different DNA sequences within this sample yield the same CDR3. The chain has TRBV5-1 and TRBJ2-1; D remains unclear. Germline V CDR1 and CDR2: SGHRS, YFSETQ. The CDR3 contains 13 residues. V lost 0 bases and J lost 4, with 5 bases in between. CDR3 sequence (DNA): TGCGCCAGCAGCTTGGGAGATTACAATGAGCAGTTCTTC. It specifies CASSLGDYNEQFF. Using reference TRBV5-1 and TRBJ2-1 for the parts outside the CDR3, the full variable domain is KAGVTQTPRYLIKTRGQQVTLSCSPISGHRSVSWYQQTPGQGLQFLFEYFSETQRNKGNFPGRFSGRQFSNSRSEMNVSTLELGDSALYLCASSLGDYNEQFFGPGTRLTVL.

The chain couples TRBV6-6 to TRBJ1-4; the D is unclear. Looked up from germline, CDR1 is MNHNY and CDR2 is SVGAGI (reference sequence). Trimming took off 6 bases at V and 2 bases at J, with 13 bases between the two ends. CDR3 length equals 15 residues. The CDR3 bases are TGTGCCAGCAGCCCCCGGGAGTGGACTAATGAAAAACTGTTTTTT. As protein: CASSPREWTNEKLFF.

The CDR3 region has the DNA TGTGCCAGCTCACCACCGGGTTCACAGTTCCGCACAGATACGCAGTATTTT. Residues: CASSPPGSQFRTDTQYF. V usage is TRBV18 and J usage is TRBJ2-3; no reliable D call. With 0 bases removed from V and 1 base from J, the gap between germline ends came to 14 bases. This CDR3 comprises 17 residues. CDR1 and CDR2 (germline): KGHSH, LQKENI. Based on the CDR3 plus reference TRBV18 and TRBJ2-3, the full variable domain is NAGVMQNPRHLVRRRGQEARLRCSPMKGHSHVYWYRQLPEEGLKFMVYLQKENIIDESGMPKERFSAEFPKEGPSILRIQQVVRGDSAAYFCASSPPGSQFRTDTQYFGPGTRLTVL.

The chain is built from TRBV28 and TRBJ2-1; a weak D match, TRBD2 (5 bases). With 3 bases removed from V and 4 bases from J, the gap between germline ends came to 13 bases. The germline V gene has CDR1 MDHEN and CDR2 SYDVKM. There are 15 residues in the CDR3. The CDR3 region has the DNA TGTGCCAGCAGTTTGATTCGGGGAGCGTACAATGAGCAGTTCTTC. Protein sequence: CASSLIRGAYNEQFF.

The chain has TRBV5-1 and TRBJ2-1; TRBD2 might be the D (6 bases). Per the germline V gene, CDR1 is SGHRS and CDR2 is YFSETQ. This CDR3 is built from 15 residues. Between the trimmed V and J ends, which lost 3 bases and 3 bases, there was a span of 13 bases. The CDR3 DNA reads TGCGCCAGCAGCTCGGGGGTTACCTACTACAATGAGCAGTTCTTC. Protein sequence: CASSSGVTYYNEQFF.

In this sample, this clone turned up a few times. CDR3 DNA sequence: TGCGCCAGCAGCCAAGAAATGGTGAGACAGGGGGCAGCGAAAGGCTATGGCTACACCTTC. Amino acids: CASSQEMVRQGAAKGYGYTF. The rearrangement links TRBV4-1 to TRBJ1-2; 10 bases map to TRBD1. Germline V gene sequence: CDR1 MGHRA, CDR2 YSYEKL. The CDR3 has 20 amino acids. V lost 0 bases and J lost 4; bases outside the gene matches: 17.

This chain connects TRBV19 to TRBJ1-2; D possibly corresponds to TRBD1 (5 bases). From germline, CDR1 is LNHDA and CDR2 SQIVND (reference sequence). The germline V and J ends were trimmed by 0 bases and 5 bases, with 16 bases remaining between them. There are 16 residues in the CDR3. The chain's CDR3 is CASSIDLLGGIYGYTF. CDR3 in DNA: TGTGCCAGTAGTATAGATCTTCTGGGGGGAATTTATGGCTACACCTTC.

This clone has more than one count but fewer than ten. The CDR3: CSASAGDVYGYTF. CDR3 nucleotides: TGCAGTGCTAGTGCTGGAGACGTCTATGGCTACACCTTC. The V gene is TRBV20-1, the J gene TRBJ1-2; D unresolved. V lost 3 bases to trimming and J lost 4 bases, with 12 bases between them. The germline V gene encodes CDR1 DFQATT and CDR2 SNEGSKA (reference sequence). The CDR3 loop spans 13 amino acids.

The chain uses TRBV4-3 and TRBJ2-1; 14 bases agree with TRBD2. Germline CDR1 reads LGHNA; CDR2 reads YSLEER. The CDR3 spans 21 residues. Germline trimming cut 4 bases from V and 0 bases from J; bases unmatched to any gene: 14. CDR3 DNA: TGCGCCAGCAGCCGAGCCTCTTACGGGACTAGCGGGAGCAGCTCCTACAATGAGCAGTTCTTC. It specifies CASSRASYGTSGSSSYNEQFF.

The gene calls are TRBV7-2 and TRBJ2-7; D perhaps matches TRBD1 (5 bases). The CDR3 has 16 amino acids. Germline V lookup: CDR1 SGHTA, CDR2 FQGNSA. The V gene lost 2 bases and the J gene lost 0 bases, with 14 bases spanning the gap. In DNA, the CDR3 is TGTGCCAGCAGCTTAAGGGGTGGCTCAAGCTCCTACGAGCAGTACTTC. The encoded protein is CASSLRGGSSSYEQYF.

Here the CDR3 DNA reads TGTGCCAGCAGCTCAGACAGCTTGGGCGGCTACACCTTC. Translating gives CASSSDSLGGYTF. V and J are TRBV7-2 and TRBJ1-2; D is perhaps TRBD1 (5 bases). Germline CDR1 and CDR2: SGHTA and FQGNSA. The CDR3 loop spans 13 amino acids. The V end lost 4 bases, the J end lost 8 bases, and 14 bases lay between the germline ends.

The gene calls are TRBV5-4 and TRBJ1-2, with a possible D match to TRBD1 (5 bases). The CDR3 consists of 12 residues. The ends were cut back, 1 base at V and 11 bases at J, with 12 bases in the middle. Germline loops: CDR1 SGHNT, CDR2 YYREEE (reference sequence). CDR3 DNA: TGTGCCAGCAGCTTGAGGGGTTATCATTACACCTTC. Protein sequence: CASSLRGYHYTF. The complete variable domain, with remaining parts taken from reference TRBV5-4 and TRBJ1-2, reads ETGVTQSPTHLIKTRGQQVTLRCSSQSGHNTVSWYQQALGQGPQFIFQYYREEENGRGNFPPRFSGLQFPNYSSELNVNALELDDSALYLCASSLRGYHYTFGSGTRLTVV.